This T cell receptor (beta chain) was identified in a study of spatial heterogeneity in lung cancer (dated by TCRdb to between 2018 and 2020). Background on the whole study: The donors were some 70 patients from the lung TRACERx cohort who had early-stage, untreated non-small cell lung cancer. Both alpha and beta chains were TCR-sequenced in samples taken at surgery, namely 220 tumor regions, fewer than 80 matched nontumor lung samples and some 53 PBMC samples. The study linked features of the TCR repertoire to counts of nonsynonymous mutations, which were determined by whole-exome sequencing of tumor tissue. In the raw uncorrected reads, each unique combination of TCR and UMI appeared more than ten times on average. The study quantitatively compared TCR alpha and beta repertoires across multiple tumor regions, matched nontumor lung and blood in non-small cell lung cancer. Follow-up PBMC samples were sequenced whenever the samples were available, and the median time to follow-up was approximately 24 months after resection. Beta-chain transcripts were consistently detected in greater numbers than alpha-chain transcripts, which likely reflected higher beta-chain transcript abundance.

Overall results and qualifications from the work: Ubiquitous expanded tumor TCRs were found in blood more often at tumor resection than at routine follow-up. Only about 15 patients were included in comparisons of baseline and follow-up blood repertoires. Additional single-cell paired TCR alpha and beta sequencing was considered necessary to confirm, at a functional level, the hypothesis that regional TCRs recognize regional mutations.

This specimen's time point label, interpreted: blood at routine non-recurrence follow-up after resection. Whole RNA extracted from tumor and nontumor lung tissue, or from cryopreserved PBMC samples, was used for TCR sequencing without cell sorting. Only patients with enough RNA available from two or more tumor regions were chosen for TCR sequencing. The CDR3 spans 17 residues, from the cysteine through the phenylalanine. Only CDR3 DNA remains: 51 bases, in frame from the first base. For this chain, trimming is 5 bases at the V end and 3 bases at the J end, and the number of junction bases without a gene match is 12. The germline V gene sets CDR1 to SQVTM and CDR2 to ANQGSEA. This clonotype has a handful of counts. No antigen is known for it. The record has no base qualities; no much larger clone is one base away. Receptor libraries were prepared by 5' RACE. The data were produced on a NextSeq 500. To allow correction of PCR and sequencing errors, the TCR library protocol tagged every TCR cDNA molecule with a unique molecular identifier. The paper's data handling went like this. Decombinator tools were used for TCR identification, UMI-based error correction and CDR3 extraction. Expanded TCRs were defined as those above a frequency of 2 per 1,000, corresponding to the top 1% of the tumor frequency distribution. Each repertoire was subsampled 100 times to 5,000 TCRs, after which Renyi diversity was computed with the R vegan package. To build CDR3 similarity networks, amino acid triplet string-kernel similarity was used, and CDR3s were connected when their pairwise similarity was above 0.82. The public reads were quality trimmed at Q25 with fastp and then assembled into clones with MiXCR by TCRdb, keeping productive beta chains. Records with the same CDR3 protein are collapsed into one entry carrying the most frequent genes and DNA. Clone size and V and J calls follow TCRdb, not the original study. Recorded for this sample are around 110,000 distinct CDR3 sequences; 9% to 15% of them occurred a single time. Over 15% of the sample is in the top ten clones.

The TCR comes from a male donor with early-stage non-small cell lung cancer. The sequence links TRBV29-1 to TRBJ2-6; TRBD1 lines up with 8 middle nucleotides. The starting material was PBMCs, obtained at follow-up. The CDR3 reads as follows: CSVPAGQGLGGANVLTF. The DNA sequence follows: TGCAGCGTTCCCGCTGGACAGGGATTAGGTGGGGCCAACGTCCTGACTTTC.